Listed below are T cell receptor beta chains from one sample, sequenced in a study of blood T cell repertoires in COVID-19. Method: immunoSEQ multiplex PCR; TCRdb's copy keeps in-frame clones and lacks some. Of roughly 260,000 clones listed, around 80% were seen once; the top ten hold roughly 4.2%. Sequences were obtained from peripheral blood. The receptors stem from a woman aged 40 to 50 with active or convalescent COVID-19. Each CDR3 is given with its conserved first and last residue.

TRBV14	CASSRKNRGDGYTF
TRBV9	CASSGRDRAIGELFF
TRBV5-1	CASSLDGYNEKLFF
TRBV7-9	CASSLVAGDEQFF
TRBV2	CASTGFGVSPGAGAYGYTF
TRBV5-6	CASSSDRASYNSPLHF
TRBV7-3	CASSLRAASSYNEQFF
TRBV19	CASSNGGGAGDTQYF
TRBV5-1	CASRGDKTLEKLFF
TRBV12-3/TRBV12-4	CASGNNPDTQYF
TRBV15	CATKQLAGGPGNEQFF
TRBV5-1	CASSLGGGATDTQYF
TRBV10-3	CAISEPGDTRYGYTF
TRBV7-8	CASSQRGTEAFF
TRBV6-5	CASHTRIRETQYF
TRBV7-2	CASSLQQGAGQALHF
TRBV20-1	CSASLAGSSYNEQFF
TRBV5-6	CASSWDSDNEQFF
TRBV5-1	CASSQTRGAITEAFF
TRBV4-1	CASSQDVQVFYGYTF